This T cell receptor (beta chain) was documented in a study of blood T cell repertoires in COVID-19 (TCRdb year 2020). Turning to the overall study: Collaborator samples came from the United States, Italy and Spain and covered acute and convalescent phases of COVID-19. A de-identified subject ID, COVID-19 status, age in years and sex were almost always included in the sample metadata. The dataset comprised deeply sampled blood TCRbeta repertoires from subjects exposed to, actively infected with, or recovered from COVID-19. The material from the prospective study consisted of cDNA or gDNA derived from T cells, B-cell-depleted T cells, or PBMCs. Samples came from the ongoing ImmuneRACE study (first 160 participants) plus 1,254 subjects from 6 global collaborators. Where available, HLA class I and class II types were obtained from metadata supplied by the sample provider rather than from assay-based typing. A freely available public database, intended as a resource for researchers studying the immune response to SARS-CoV-2, is where the repertoires were released.

Collaborating institutions collected whole blood in K2EDTA tubes following their own protocols. For TCRbeta analysis, collaborators shipped samples as frozen whole blood, isolated PBMCs, or DNA extracted from either of those sample types. This clone was seen a single time. Its recognized antigen is unknown. No much larger clonotype is one base removed from it; base qualities were not supplied. General study outcomes and caveats: The amount of clinical and demographic metadata varied by source and participant and was provided uncurated.

TCRbeta CDR3 regions were amplified from genomic DNA by means of the immunoSEQ Assay, a bias-controlled multiplex PCR. Concerning the study's data processing: Nucleated cell counts per sample were estimated from amplification of reference gene primers within the assay. To quantify the absolute abundance of each unique TCRbeta CDR3 rearrangement, sequence reads were collapsed and filtered. For each sample, productive Simpson clonality was calculated as the square root of Simpson's diversity index over productive rearrangements. Entries here come from immuneACCESS through TCRdb and include only in-frame sequences with V and J called. Some clones fail to appear in such tables; in the studies checked, an unresolved V gene covers under half of the shortfall, and the cause of the remainder is unknown. Clone size and V and J calls were adopted from that table, with D and trimming inferred from the DNA. The sample has some 7,700 clones on record, approximately 88% of them singletons. The ten largest clones represent more than 8.5% of the sample.

This receptor was obtained from a human donor in a cohort sampled during active COVID-19. The sample was peripheral blood.

The DNA sequence reads TGTGCCAGCTCACCAGTAGCGGGGGCGACTAATGAAAAACTGTTTTTT. Its translation reads: CASSPVAGATNEKLFF. The V and J segments used are TRBV18 and TRBJ1-4; the D segment could be TRBD1, given 6 matching bases. From the cysteine through the phenylalanine, the CDR3 covers 16 amino acids. The retained sequence is limited to the CDR3, 48 bases, with the frame set at the first base. According to the germline V gene, CDR1 reads KGHSH and CDR2 reads LQKENI. Between the V and J ends, shortened by 2 bases and 2 bases respectively, the junction contains 12 bases.